One sample yielded the 13 T cell receptor beta chains listed below, sequenced in a study of blood T cells in healthy people across ages (dated by TCRdb to between 2014 and 2017). Libraries came from 5' RACE. The instrument was an Illumina HiSeq 2500. A second PCR of about 7 to 12 cycles was run with a J-beta primer mix and a sample-barcoded 5' primer. TCRdb trimmed public reads at Q25 via fastp, called clones via MiXCR and kept in-frame beta chains. Each CDR3 protein appears once, grouped with its most common genes and DNA. The sample profile shows roughly 1,500,000 distinct CDR3 sequences; 34% of them were found once. The ten biggest clones cover 10% to 12% of the sample. Sequences were obtained from blood. Source of these receptors: a woman in her 30s in good health.

The rearrangement uses TRBV10-3 and TRBJ1-5; D possibly corresponds to TRBD1 (6 bases). V was clipped by 2 bases and J by 3 bases, with 11 bases between them. Germline CDR1 is ENHRY and CDR2 is SYGVKD. The CDR3 runs to 15 residues. CDR3 in amino acids: CAISEGGPNNQPQHF. The CDR3 DNA follows: TGTGCCATCAGTGAGGGGGGGCCGAACAATCAGCCCCAGCATTTT.

The chain links TRBV20-1 to TRBJ2-5; 13 nucleotides agree with TRBD2. Unmatched junction bases numbered 7, after V lost 4 bases and J lost 2 bases. The CDR3 length is 16 residues. Germline-derived CDR1 and CDR2 are DFQATT and SNEGSKA (reference sequence). For the CDR3, the DNA is TGCAGTGCTACGAATAGACTAGCGGGGGGTCAAGAGACCCAGTACTTC. Its protein product is CSATNRLAGGQETQYF.

The chain recombines TRBV4-1 with TRBJ1-4; D gene ambiguous. The CDR3 covers 15 residues. Germline-derived CDR1 and CDR2 are MGHRA and YSYEKL. Trimming pared 7 bases from V and 0 bases from J, leaving 12 bases between. The CDR3 nucleotides read TGCGCCAGCAACCCGGTGGTTACAACTAATGAAAAACTGTTTTTT. It is translated as CASNPVVTTNEKLFF.

This clonotype was detected only a few times. The chain has TRBV5-1 and TRBJ1-6; TRBD1 is a possible D gene (6 bases). Germline CDR1 is SGHRS and CDR2 is YFSETQ. Trimming cost V 0 bases and J 10 bases, with 17 bases left between them. This CDR3 is built from 16 residues. CDR3 amino acids: CASSLVGGRDGSPLHF. In DNA, the CDR3 is TGCGCCAGCAGCTTGGTGGGGGGGCGCGACGGATCACCCCTCCACTTT.

V usage is TRBV6-5 and J usage is TRBJ2-2, with TRBD1 as a possible D gene (5 bases). Trimming shortened V by 6 bases and J by 0 bases, and 11 bases separated the two germline ends. Looked up from germline, CDR1 is MNHEY and CDR2 is SVGAGI. CDR3 size: 15 residues. The CDR3 reads CASRRGPSNTGELFF. DNA of the CDR3: TGTGCCAGCAGAAGGGGTCCCTCGAACACCGGGGAGCTGTTTTTT.

A remark on this clonotype: A much larger clone differs from this one at a single base, so this may be a read error. The V call is TRBV19, the J call TRBJ2-1; TRBD2 aligns across 10 bases. With 6 bases clipped from V and 7 bases from J, the junction kept 9 bases outside the gene matches. CDR1 LNHDA and CDR2 SQIVND come from the germline V gene (reference sequence). The CDR3 runs 15 residues. This CDR3 reads CASRHSGGPLNEQFF. The CDR3 nucleotides read TGTGCCAGTAGGCATAGCGGGGGGCCCTTAAATGAGCAGTTCTTC.

This clonotype has only a few counts. The chain couples TRBV6-6 to TRBJ2-1; 9 nucleotides line up with TRBD2. This CDR3 is built from 15 residues. The germline V gene has CDR1 MNHNY and CDR2 SVGAGI (reference sequence). V gave up 10 bases and J gave up 2 bases; unmatched junction bases: 9. DNA of the CDR3: TGTGCCACAAGCCTTCTAGCGGGGCCCTACAATGAGCAGTTCTTC. As protein: CATSLLAGPYNEQFF.

This clonotype came up a few times. The chain links TRBV9 to TRBJ2-1, with 9 bases matching TRBD2. CDR3 length equals 16 residues. The germline V gene has CDR1 SGDLS and CDR2 YYNGEE. The trim removed 4 bases at V and 6 bases at J, leaving 11 bases unmatched. This CDR3 reads CASSPLGGGGANEQFF. CDR3 bases: TGTGCCAGCAGCCCACTTGGGGGCGGGGGGGCCAATGAGCAGTTCTTC.

This clonotype occurred a few times. The chain joins TRBV9 to TRBJ2-1; 7 bases align to TRBD1. The CDR3 contains 16 residues. CDR1 and CDR2 (germline): SGDLS, YYNGEE. Unmatched junction bases numbered 6, after V lost 3 bases and J lost 0 bases. The CDR3, as DNA: TGTGCCAGCAGCGGACTACAGGGGAGCTCCTACAATGAGCAGTTCTTC. It specifies CASSGLQGSSYNEQFF.

This clonotype has a count of ten or more. The rearrangement joins TRBV20-1 to TRBJ1-2; 7 bases line up with TRBD1. This CDR3 is built from 13 residues. Germline V gene lookup returns CDR1 DFQATT and CDR2 SNEGSKA (reference sequence). J gave up 4 bases and V 3 bases, and 5 bases lay outside the gene matches. The CDR3 is CSASQDRAYGYTF. DNA for the CDR3: TGCAGTGCTAGTCAAGACAGGGCCTATGGCTACACCTTC.

The gene calls are TRBV2 and TRBJ1-1; tentative D call: TRBD1 (5 bases). Germline loops: CDR1 SNHLY, CDR2 FYNNEI. V lost 3 bases, J lost 3 bases, and 17 bases lay in between. This CDR3 is 16 amino acids long. The CDR3 DNA sequence: TGTGCCAGCAGTGATCGGCAGGGAGTCCTCGACACTGAAGCTTTCTTT. Translation: CASSDRQGVLDTEAFF.

The rearrangement uses TRBV10-3 and TRBJ2-3, with 14 bases lining up with TRBD2. The CDR3 is 16 residues long. Germline V gene data show CDR1 as ENHRY and CDR2 as SYGVKD. Trimming took 2 bases from V and 5 from J; bases not matched to a gene: 3. The DNA for the CDR3 is TGTGCCATCAGTGAGCTGACTAGCGGGGGGGGAGATACGCAGTATTTT. Its translation is CAISELTSGGGDTQYF.

This chain uses TRBV28 with TRBJ2-3; D is undetermined. Germline CDR1 and CDR2: MDHEN and SYDVKM. With 5 bases removed from V and 6 bases from J, the gap between germline ends came to 12 bases. The CDR3 is 13 amino acids. The CDR3 spells CASSPPRWDTQYF. CDR3 nucleotides: TGTGCCAGCAGTCCCCCAAGATGGGATACGCAGTATTTT.